The clone carrying this T cell receptor (beta chain) was counted ten times or more. The sample is drawn from a study of early T cells in non-severe SARS-CoV-2 infection. Germline lookup yields CDR1 KGHDR and CDR2 SFDVKD. The junction had 11 bases not matched to a gene; V was cut back by 4 bases and J by 6 bases. There are 17 residues in the CDR3. MiXCR was run by TCRdb on the 5' RACE reads, yielding one entry per CDR3 protein. The sample consists of about 81,000 distinct CDR3 sequences, 13% to 15% of them appearing once. V gene TRBV24-1 combines with J gene TRBJ2-3; 11 bases are shared with TRBD1. The sequence was collected from an adult who was a healthcare worker with PCR-confirmed SARS-CoV-2 infection or an uninfected control (not recorded which). Sequencing was performed on whole blood. DNA for the CDR3: TGTGCCACCAGTGACCCGACCCCGGACAGGGGGCGCGATACGCAGTATTTT. Protein sequence: CATSDPTPDRGRDTQYF.